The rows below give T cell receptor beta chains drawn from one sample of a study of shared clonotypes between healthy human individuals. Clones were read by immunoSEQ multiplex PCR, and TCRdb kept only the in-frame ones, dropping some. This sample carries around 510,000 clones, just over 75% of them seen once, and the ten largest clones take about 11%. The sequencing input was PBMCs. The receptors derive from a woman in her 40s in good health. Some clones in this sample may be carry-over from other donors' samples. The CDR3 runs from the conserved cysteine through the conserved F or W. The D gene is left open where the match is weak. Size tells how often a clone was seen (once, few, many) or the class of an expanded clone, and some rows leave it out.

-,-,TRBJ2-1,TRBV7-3,CASSLTSGKPYNEQFF,TGTGCCAGCAGCTTAACGTCAGGGAAGCCCTACAATGAGCAGTTCTTC
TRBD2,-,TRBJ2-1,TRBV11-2,CASSSVAGTYNEQFF,TGTGCCAGCAGCTCGGTAGCGGGAACCTACAATGAGCAGTTCTTC
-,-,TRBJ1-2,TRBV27,CASSLMSGGHGYTF,TGTGCCAGCAGTTTAATGTCGGGAGGGCATGGCTACACCTTC
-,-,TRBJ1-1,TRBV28,CASTQTGQSNTEAFF,TGTGCCAGCACCCAAACAGGACAATCCAACACTGAAGCTTTCTTT
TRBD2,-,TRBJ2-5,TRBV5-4,CASSQGLAVGQETQYF,TGTGCCAGCAGCCAGGGACTAGCGGTTGGCCAAGAGACCCAGTACTTC
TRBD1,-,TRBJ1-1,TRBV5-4,CASSRGQPNTEAFF,TGTGCCAGCAGCCGGGGACAGCCGAACACTGAAGCTTTCTTT
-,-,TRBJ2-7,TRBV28,CASSLATTYEQYF,TGTGCCAGCAGTTTAGCAACAACCTACGAGCAGTACTTC
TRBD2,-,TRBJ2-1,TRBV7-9,CASSTLANNEQFF,TGTGCCAGCAGTACACTAGCGAACAATGAGCAGTTCTTC
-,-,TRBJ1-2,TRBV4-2,CASSQAQGNYGYTF,TGTGCCAGCAGCCAGGCACAGGGTAACTATGGCTACACCTTC
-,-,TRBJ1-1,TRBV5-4,CASSLQGNTEAFF,TGTGCCAGCAGCTTACAAGGGAACACTGAAGCTTTCTTT
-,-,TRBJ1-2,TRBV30,CAWSLGGAQGYTF,TGTGCCTGGAGTCTTGGCGGGGCACAGGGCTACACCTTC
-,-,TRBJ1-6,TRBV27,CASSLSKRSPLHF,TGTGCCAGCAGTTTATCGAAACGGTCACCCCTCCACTTT
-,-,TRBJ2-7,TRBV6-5,CASSYEGGSYEQYF,TGTGCCAGCAGTTACGAGGGCGGCTCCTACGAGCAGTACTTC
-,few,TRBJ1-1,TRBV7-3,CASSWGGNTEAFF,TGTGCCAGCAGCTGGGGGGGAAACACTGAAGCTTTCTTT
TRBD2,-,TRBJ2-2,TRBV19,CASTGGVANTGELFF,TGTGCCAGTACCGGGGGGGTCGCGAACACCGGGGAGCTGTTTTTT
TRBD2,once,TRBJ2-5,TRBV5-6,CASSLGLAGGPGGETQYF,TGTGCCAGCAGCTTGGGACTAGCGGGAGGGCCTGGTGGGGAGACCCAGTACTTC
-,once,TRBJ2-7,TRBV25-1,CASSSLGGGWYEQYF,TGTGCCAGCAGTAGTCTCGGAGGGGGCTGGTACGAGCAGTACTTC
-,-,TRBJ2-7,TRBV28,CASSRGGQSAHEQYF,TGTGCCAGCAGTAGGGGGGGACAAAGCGCCCACGAGCAGTACTTC
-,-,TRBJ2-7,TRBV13,CASSSWRAAPYEQYF,TGTGCCAGCAGCTCCTGGAGGGCCGCTCCCTACGAGCAGTACTTC
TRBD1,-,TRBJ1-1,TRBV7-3,CASSLGAGGNTEAFF,TGTGCCAGCAGCTTAGGTGCAGGGGGGAACACTGAAGCTTTCTTT
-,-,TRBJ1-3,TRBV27,CASSFSGADGNTIYF,TGTGCCAGCAGTTTCTCCGGTGCGGACGGAAACACCATATATTTT
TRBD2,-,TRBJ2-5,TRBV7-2,CASSPRIAGASETQYF,TGTGCCAGCAGCCCTCGGATAGCGGGGGCGTCAGAGACCCAGTACTTC
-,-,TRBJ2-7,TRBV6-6,CASSYSFGYEQYF,TGTGCCAGCAGTTACTCGTTCGGGTACGAGCAGTACTTC
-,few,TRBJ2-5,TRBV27,CANQETQYF,TGTGCCAACCAAGAGACCCAGTACTTC
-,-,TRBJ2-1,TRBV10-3,CAISEWGDEQFF,TGTGCCATCAGTGAGTGGGGGGATGAGCAGTTCTTC
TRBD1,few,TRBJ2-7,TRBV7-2,CASSLDRGSYEQYF,TGTGCCAGCAGCTTAGACAGGGGGAGCTACGAGCAGTACTTC
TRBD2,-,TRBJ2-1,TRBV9,CASSVFSGRSTRNEQFF,TGTGCCAGCAGCGTATTTAGCGGGAGGTCGACGCGCAATGAGCAGTTCTTC
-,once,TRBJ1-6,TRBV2,CASKPSRGYNSPLHF,TGTGCCAGCAAACCCTCCCGGGGGTATAATTCACCCCTCCACTTT
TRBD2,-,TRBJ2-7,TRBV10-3,CAIGGRGTSGLNEQYF,TGTGCCATCGGGGGGCGGGGGACTAGCGGGCTCAACGAGCAGTACTTC
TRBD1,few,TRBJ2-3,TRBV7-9,CASSLVKGARDTQYF,TGTGCCAGCAGCTTAGTGAAGGGGGCACGGGATACGCAGTATTTT
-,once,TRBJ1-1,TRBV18,CASSQVLRERNTEAFF,TGTGCCAGCTCACAAGTGTTAAGGGAGAGGAACACTGAAGCTTTCTTT